These 4 T cell receptor beta chains came from one sample sequenced in a study of blood T cell repertoires in COVID-19. Clones were sequenced by immunoSEQ multiplex PCR, and TCRdb holds only the in-frame ones, with some missing. The repertoire has 75,000 or so clones, around 80% of them found once; the top ten carry 4.5% to 7%. Sequenced sample: peripheral blood. Receptors originate from a man in his sixties with active or convalescent COVID-19.

This clone was picked up a small number of times. V and J are TRBV2 and TRBJ1-4; 9 nucleotides agree with TRBD1. This CDR3 is 15 amino acids long. V lost 6 bases, J lost 8 bases, and 10 bases stayed unmatched. The germline gives CDR1 SNHLY, CDR2 FYNNEI. The CDR3 reads CASRKGDRVKEKLFF. In DNA, the CDR3 is TGTGCCAGCAGAAAGGGGGACAGGGTTAAAGAAAAACTGTTTTTT.

The rearrangement links TRBV5-1 to TRBJ1-1; 7 bases are a match to TRBD1. The CDR3 contains 14 residues. Per the germline V gene, CDR1 is SGHRS and CDR2 is YFSETQ. Germline trimming cut 4 bases from V and 4 bases from J; bases unmatched to any gene: 7. The CDR3 bases are TGCGCCAGCAGCGTAGGACAGGCAAGCACTGAAGCTTTCTTT. Amino acids: CASSVGQASTEAFF.

A single count supports this clone. The chain employs TRBV5-1 and TRBJ2-7, with TRBD2 identical over 16 bases. Germline V CDR1 and CDR2: SGHRS, YFSETQ. J was trimmed by 3 bases and V by 4 bases; bases with no gene match: 13. This CDR3 is built from 19 residues. The CDR3: CASSSPGLAGGVRIYEQYF. The CDR3 bases are TGCGCCAGCAGCAGCCCGGGACTAGCGGGGGGGGTCCGAATCTACGAGCAGTACTTC.

This clone was picked up a small number of times. The genes are TRBV27 and TRBJ2-5; possibly TRBD1 for D (6 bases). Trimming removed 5 bases from V and 5 bases from J, with 21 bases in between. The germline V gene encodes CDR1 MNHEY and CDR2 SMNVEV (reference sequence). The CDR3 covers 16 residues. CDR3 sequence reads: CASSGDNLLGIETQYF. Here the CDR3 DNA reads TGTGCCAGCAGTGGGGACAACCTACTGGGGATCGAGACCCAGTACTTC.